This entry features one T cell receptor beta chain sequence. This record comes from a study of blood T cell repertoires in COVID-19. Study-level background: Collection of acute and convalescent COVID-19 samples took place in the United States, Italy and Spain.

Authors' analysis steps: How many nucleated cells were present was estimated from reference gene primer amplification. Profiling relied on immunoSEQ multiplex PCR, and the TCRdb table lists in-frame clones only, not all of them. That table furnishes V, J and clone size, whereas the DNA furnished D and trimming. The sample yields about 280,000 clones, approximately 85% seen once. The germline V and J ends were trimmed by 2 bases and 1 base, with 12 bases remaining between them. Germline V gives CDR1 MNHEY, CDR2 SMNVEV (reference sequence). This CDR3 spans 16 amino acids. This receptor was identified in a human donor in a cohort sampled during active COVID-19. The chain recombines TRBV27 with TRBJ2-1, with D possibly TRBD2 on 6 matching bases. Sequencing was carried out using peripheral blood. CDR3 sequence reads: CASSLEGGTSYNEQFF. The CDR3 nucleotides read TGTGCCAGCAGTTTAGAGGGCGGGACGTCCTACAATGAGCAGTTCTTC.